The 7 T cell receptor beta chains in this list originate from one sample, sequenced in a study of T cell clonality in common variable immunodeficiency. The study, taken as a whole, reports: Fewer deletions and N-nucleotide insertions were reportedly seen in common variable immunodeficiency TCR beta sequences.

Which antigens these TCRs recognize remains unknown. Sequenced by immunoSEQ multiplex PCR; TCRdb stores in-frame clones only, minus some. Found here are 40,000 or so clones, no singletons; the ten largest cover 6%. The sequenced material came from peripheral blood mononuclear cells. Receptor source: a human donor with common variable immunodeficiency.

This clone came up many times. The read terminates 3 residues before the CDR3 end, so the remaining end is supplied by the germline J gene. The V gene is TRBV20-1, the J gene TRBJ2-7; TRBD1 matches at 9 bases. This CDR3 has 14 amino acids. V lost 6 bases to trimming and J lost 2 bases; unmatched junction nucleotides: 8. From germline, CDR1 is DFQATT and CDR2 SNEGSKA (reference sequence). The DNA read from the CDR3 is TGCAGTGCCTCAGAGTGGGACAGGGCCTACGAG. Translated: CSASEWDRAYE. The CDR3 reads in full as CSASEWDRAYEQYF.

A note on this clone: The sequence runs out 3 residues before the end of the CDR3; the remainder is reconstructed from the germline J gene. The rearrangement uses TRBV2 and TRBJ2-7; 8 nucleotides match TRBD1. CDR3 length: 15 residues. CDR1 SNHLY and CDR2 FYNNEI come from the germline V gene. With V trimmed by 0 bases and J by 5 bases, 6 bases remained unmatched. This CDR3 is CASSEAQDREDEQYF. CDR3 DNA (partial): TGTGCCAGCAGTGAAGCCCAGGACAGGGAGGACGAG. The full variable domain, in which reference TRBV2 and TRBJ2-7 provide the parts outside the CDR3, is EPEVTQTPSHQVTQMGQEVILRCVPISNHLYFYWYRQILGQKVEFLVSFYNNEISEKSEIFDDQFSVERPDGSNFTLKIRSTKLEDSAMYFCASSEAQDREDEQYFGPGTRLTVT.

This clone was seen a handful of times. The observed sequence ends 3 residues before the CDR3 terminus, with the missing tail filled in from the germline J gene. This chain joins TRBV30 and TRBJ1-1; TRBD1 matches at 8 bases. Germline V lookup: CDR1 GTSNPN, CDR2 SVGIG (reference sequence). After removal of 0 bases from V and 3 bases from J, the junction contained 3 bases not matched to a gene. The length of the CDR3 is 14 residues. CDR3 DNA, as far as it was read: TGTGCCTGGAGTGTACTACAGGGGGACACTGAA. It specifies CAWSVLQGDTE. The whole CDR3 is CAWSVLQGDTEAFF.

The CDR3 bases that were read are TGTGCCTGGAGAACAGCAGGGGGCTGGGGC. Amino acid sequence: CAWRTAGGWG. The complete CDR3 reads CAWRTAGGWGYTF. The V and J genes are TRBV30 and TRBJ1-2, with TRBD1 identical over 8 bases. The read is 3 residues too short to cover the CDR3 end, so that end is filled in from the germline J gene. The CDR3 sequence is 13 residues long. The germline CDR1 and CDR2 sequences are GTSNPN and SVGIG (reference sequence).

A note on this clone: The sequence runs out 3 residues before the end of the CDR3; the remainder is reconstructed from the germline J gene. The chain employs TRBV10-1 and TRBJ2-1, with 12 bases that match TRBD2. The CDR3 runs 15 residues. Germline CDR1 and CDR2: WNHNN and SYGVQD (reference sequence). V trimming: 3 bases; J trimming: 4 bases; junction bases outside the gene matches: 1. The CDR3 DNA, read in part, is TGCGCCAGCAGTGAAGGGACTAGCGGGTACAATGAG. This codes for CASSEGTSGYNE. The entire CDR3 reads CASSEGTSGYNEQFF.

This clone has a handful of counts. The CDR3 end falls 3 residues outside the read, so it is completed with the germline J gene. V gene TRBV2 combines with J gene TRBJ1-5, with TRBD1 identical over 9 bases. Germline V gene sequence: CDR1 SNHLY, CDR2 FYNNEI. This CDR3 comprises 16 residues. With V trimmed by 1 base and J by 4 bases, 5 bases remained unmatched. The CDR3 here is CASSEEGQGRNQPQHF. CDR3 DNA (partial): TGTGCCAGCAGTGAAGAGGGACAGGGAAGAAATCAGCCC.

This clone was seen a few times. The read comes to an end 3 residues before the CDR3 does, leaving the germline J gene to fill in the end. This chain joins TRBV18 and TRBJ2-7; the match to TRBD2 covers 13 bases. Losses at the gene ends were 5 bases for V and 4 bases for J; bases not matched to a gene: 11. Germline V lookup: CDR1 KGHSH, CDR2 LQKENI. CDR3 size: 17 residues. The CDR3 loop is CASSSQAGTSGKYEQYF. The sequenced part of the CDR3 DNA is TGTGCCAGCTCATCCCAGGCGGGGACTAGCGGGAAGTACGAG.